The clone carrying this T cell receptor beta chain came up many times. Antigen: not known. V was cut by 4 bases and J by 8 bases, with 16 bases left in between. Germline V gene data show CDR1 as SGHRS and CDR2 as YFSETQ. This CDR3 spans 13 amino acids. The data are from a study of T cells in Graves' hyperthyroidism and ophthalmopathy. As for the study in general: Sampling of peripheral blood happened at initial diagnosis, prior to any treatment. Study-wide points: Blood samples included most of the expanded thyroid clonotypes exceeding 0.001.

Exclusion of a patient resulted from uncontrolled infection, other autoimmune disease, pregnancy or lactation. Cells are PBMCs isolated from more than 8.5 ml of fresh blood. The source material, RNA transcripts, was used to amplify TCR beta CDR3 regions. Researchers ran a first-round RT-PCR on the TCR CDR3 using the HTBI primer set. MiXCR was run by TCRdb on the multiplex PCR reads, yielding one entry per CDR3 protein. Of roughly 600,000 distinct CDR3 sequences listed, 14% are singletons. The J gene is TRBJ2-7, the V gene TRBV5-1; a possible D gene is TRBD1 (6 bases). Specimen: blood. The TCR comes from a woman between 50 and 59 years old with Graves' ophthalmopathy. The CDR3 DNA reads as TGCGCCAGCAGCCGGACAGCTAATACGAAGCAGTACTTC. Translation gives CASSRTANTKQYF.